The clone carrying this T cell receptor (beta chain) appeared a few times. Its antigen is not known. This specimen belongs to a study of T cells in Graves' hyperthyroidism and ophthalmopathy. Study-level points and caveats: Most thyroid clonotypes expanded above 0.001 were also detected in blood. The model anticipated ophthalmopathy a median about six months pre-onset. The authors' 13 V-J model separated ophthalmopathy from stable hyperthyroidism.

The germline CDR1 and CDR2 sequences are SGDLS and YYNGEE. Germline trimming cut 1 base from V and 2 bases from J; bases unmatched to any gene: 8. This CDR3 region has 17 residues. TCR beta CDR3 region amplification was performed from RNA transcripts. Researchers ran a first-round RT-PCR on the TCR CDR3 using the HTBI primer set. TCRdb processed the multiplex PCR reads anew with MiXCR; each CDR3 protein has one entry. The sample shows more than 650,000 distinct CDR3 sequences, approximately 15% of them seen only once. Uncontrolled infection, other autoimmune disease, pregnancy or lactation led to exclusion.

Source material: blood. The clonotype originates from a woman younger than 35 with Graves' hyperthyroidism. The V call is TRBV9, the J call TRBJ2-3; 9 bases map to TRBD2. The CDR3: CASSVFAGGPDTDTQYF. CDR3 coding DNA: TGTGCCAGCAGCGTATTTGCGGGAGGGCCGGACACAGATACGCAGTATTTT.